These 9 T cell receptor beta chains were all obtained from the same sample, sequenced in a study of OX40 agonist ivuxolimab in advanced cancers. The protocol was immunoSEQ multiplex PCR, while the TCRdb copy is restricted to in-frame clones and leaves out a portion. This sample has under 100,000 clones; 80% to 90% occur once, and the top ten carry roughly 0.33%. The sequencing used CD4+ or CD8+ T cells sorted from blood, collected in a trial of the OX40 agonist ivuxolimab. Source of these receptors: an adult with an advanced solid tumor such as melanoma, head and neck, liver or kidney cancer.

V usage is TRBV29-1 and J usage is TRBJ1-1; 7 bases align to TRBD1. Germline values: CDR1 SQVTM, CDR2 ANQGSEA. CDR3 size: 16 residues. J gave up 1 base and V 6 bases, and 14 bases lay outside the gene matches. Here the CDR3 reads CSVAPYNGQANTEAFF. The CDR3 DNA reads TGCAGCGTCGCACCATACAATGGACAGGCGAACACTGAAGCTTTCTTT.

This clone was found a few times. V is TRBV5-1 and J is TRBJ2-1; 9 nucleotides match TRBD1. Germline V gives CDR1 SGHRS, CDR2 YFSETQ. The CDR3 runs 16 residues. J was trimmed by 6 bases and V by 4 bases; bases with no gene match: 11. Here the CDR3 DNA reads TGCGCCAGCAGCAAGACCGGGACAGGGATGATCAATGAGCAGTTCTTC. Amino acids: CASSKTGTGMINEQFF.

The CDR3 region is CASSLSGDRVYEQYF. The CDR3, as DNA: TGTGCCAGCAGTTTAAGCGGGGACAGGGTCTACGAGCAGTACTTC. The gene calls are TRBV28 and TRBJ2-7; 9 bases fit TRBD1. The CDR3 totals 15 residues. Germline CDR1 MDHEN, CDR2 SYDVKM. J was trimmed by 3 bases and V by 2 bases; bases with no gene match: 5. The whole variable domain, remainder taken from reference TRBV28 and TRBJ2-7, is DVKVTQSSRYLVKRTGEKVFLECVQDMDHENMFWYRQDPGLGLRLIYFSYDVKMKEKGDIPEGYSVSREKKERFSLILESASTNQTSMYLCASSLSGDRVYEQYFGPGTRLTVT.

The chain couples TRBV7-3 to TRBJ1-2; 8 positions agree with TRBD1. CDR1 and CDR2 from the germline V gene are SGHTA and FQGTGA. V shed 5 bases and J 4 bases; nucleotides not matched to a gene: 3. The CDR3 has 13 amino acids. The CDR3 nucleotides read TGTGCCAGCAGCCTCGACAGGGGCTATGGCTACACCTTC. As protein: CASSLDRGYGYTF.

The rearrangement joins TRBV19 to TRBJ2-1; 13 bases are shared with TRBD2. Trimming removed 7 bases from V and 2 bases from J; junction bases left unmatched: 8. Germline CDR1 LNHDA, CDR2 SQIVND (reference sequence). The CDR3 is 17 residues long. The CDR3 region is CASTYRLAGGPYNEQFF. CDR3 sequence (DNA): TGTGCCAGTACCTATCGACTAGCGGGAGGCCCCTACAATGAGCAGTTCTTC.

The chain links TRBV19 to TRBJ1-5; TRBD1 is a possible D gene (5 bases). CDR1 and CDR2 from the germline V gene are LNHDA and SQIVND (reference sequence). V gave up 4 bases and J gave up 0 bases, with 13 bases separating them. CDR3 size: 16 residues. The CDR3 nucleotides read TGTGCCAGTAGTACCTCAGGGTATTATAGCAATCAGCCCCAGCATTTT. It is translated as CASSTSGYYSNQPQHF.

This sequence joins TRBV9 and TRBJ2-2; the match to TRBD2 covers 13 bases. The ends lost 0 bases at V and 5 bases at J; junction bases unmatched: 10. The germline V gene has CDR1 SGDLS and CDR2 YYNGEE. The length of the CDR3 is 19 residues. Here the CDR3 DNA reads TGTGCCAGCAGCGTAGACACTAGCGGGAGGGCCGTAGGGACCGGGGAGCTGTTTTTT. It yields the protein CASSVDTSGRAVGTGELFF.

The chain has TRBV11-3 and TRBJ1-1; D is unclear. With 0 bases removed from V and 2 bases from J, the gap between germline ends came to 10 bases. In germline, CDR1 is SGHNT, CDR2 YENEEA. CDR3 size: 15 residues. CDR3 sequence reads: CASSLDGNFNTEAFF. The CDR3, as DNA: TGTGCCAGCAGCTTAGATGGGAATTTCAACACTGAAGCTTTCTTT. Full variable domain (rest looked up from reference TRBV11-3 and TRBJ1-1): EAGVVQSPRYKIIEKKQPVAFWCNPISGHNTLYWYLQNLGQGPELLIRYENEEAVDDSQLPKDRFSAERLKGVDSTLKIQPAELGDSAVYLCASSLDGNFNTEAFFGQGTRLTVV.

The chain combines TRBV7-3 with TRBJ2-2; tentative D call: TRBD1 (5 bases). With 2 bases removed from V and 1 base from J, the gap between germline ends came to 8 bases. The CDR3 has 15 amino acids. Germline assignment: CDR1 SGHTA and CDR2 FQGTGA. CDR3 residues: CASSLGTGNTGELFF. The CDR3 DNA follows: TGTGCCAGCAGCTTAGGAACAGGGAACACCGGGGAGCTGTTTTTT.